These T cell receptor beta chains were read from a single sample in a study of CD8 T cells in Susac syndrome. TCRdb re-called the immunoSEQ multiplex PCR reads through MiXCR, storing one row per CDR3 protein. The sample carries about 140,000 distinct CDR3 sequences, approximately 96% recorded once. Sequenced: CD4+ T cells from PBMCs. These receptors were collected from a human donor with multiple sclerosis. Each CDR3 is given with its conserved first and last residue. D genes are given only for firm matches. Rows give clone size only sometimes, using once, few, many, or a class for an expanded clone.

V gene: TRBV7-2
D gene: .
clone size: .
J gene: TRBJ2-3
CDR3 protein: CASSLDGTDTQYF
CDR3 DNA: TGTGCCAGCAGCTTAGATGGTACAGATACGCAGTATTTT

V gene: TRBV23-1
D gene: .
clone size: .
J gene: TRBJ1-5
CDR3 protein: CASSQSAREGNQPQHF
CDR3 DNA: TGCGCCAGCAGTCAATCAGCCAGGGAGGGTAATCAGCCCCAGCATTTT

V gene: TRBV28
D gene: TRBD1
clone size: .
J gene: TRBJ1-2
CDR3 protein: CASSLIGGGGYTF
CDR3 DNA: TGTGCCAGCAGCCTAATAGGGGGCGGTGGCTACACCTTC

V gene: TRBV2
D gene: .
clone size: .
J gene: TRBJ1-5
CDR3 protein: CASSEQQNSNQPQHF
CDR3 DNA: TGTGCCAGCAGTGAGCAGCAGAATAGCAATCAGCCCCAGCATTTT

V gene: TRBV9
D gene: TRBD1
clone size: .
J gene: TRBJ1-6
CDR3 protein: CASSVEQGADSPLHF
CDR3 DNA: TGTGCCAGCAGCGTGGAACAGGGGGCTGATTCACCCCTCCACTTT

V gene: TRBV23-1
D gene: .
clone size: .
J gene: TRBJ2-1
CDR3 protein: CASTNRTNTYNEQFF
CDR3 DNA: TGCGCCAGCACTAACCGGACCAATACCTACAATGAGCAGTTCTTC

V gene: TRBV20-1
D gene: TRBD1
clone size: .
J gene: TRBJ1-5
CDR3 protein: CSAAGQGNQPQHF
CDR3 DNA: TGCAGTGCAGCTGGACAGGGTAATCAGCCCCAGCATTTT

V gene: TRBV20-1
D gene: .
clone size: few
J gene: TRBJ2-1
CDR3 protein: CSGLSNNEQFF
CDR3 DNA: TGCAGTGGGCTATCTAACAATGAGCAGTTCTTC

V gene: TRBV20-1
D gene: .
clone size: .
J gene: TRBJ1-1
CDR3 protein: CSASLDSVATEAFF
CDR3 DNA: TGCAGTGCTAGTCTCGACTCCGTAGCCACTGAAGCTTTCTTT

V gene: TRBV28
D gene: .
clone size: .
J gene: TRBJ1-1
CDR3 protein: CASSSPPSAEAFF
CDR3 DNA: TGTGCCAGCAGTTCCCCACCAAGCGCTGAAGCTTTCTTT

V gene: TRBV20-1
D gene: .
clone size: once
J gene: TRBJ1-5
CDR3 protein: CSARDPGGVSQPQHF
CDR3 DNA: TGCAGTGCTAGAGATCCCGGGGGCGTAAGTCAGCCCCAGCATTTT

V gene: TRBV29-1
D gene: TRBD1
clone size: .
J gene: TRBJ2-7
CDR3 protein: CSVAGWGTGGYEQYF
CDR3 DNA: TGCAGCGTTGCTGGGTGGGGGACAGGGGGCTACGAGCAGTACTTC

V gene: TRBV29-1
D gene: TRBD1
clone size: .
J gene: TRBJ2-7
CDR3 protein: CSVAGTGGPYEQYF
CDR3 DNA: TGCAGCGTCGCCGGGACAGGGGGTCCCTACGAGCAGTACTTC

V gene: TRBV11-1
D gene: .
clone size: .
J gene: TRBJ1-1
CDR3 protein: CASSSTWSTEAFF
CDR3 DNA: TGTGCCAGCAGCTCGACGTGGAGCACTGAAGCTTTCTTT

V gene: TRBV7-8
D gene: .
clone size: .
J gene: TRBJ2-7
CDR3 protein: CASSTAGQTYEQYF
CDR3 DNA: TGTGCCAGCAGCACAGCGGGACAAACCTACGAGCAGTACTTC

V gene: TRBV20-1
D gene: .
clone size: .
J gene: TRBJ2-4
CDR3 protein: CSARDLRGGRYIQYF
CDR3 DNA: TGCAGTGCTAGAGATTTGAGGGGGGGCAGATACATTCAGTACTTC

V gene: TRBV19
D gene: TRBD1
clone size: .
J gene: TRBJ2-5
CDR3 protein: CASSVGPTGGETQYF
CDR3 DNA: TGTGCCAGTAGTGTCGGCCCCACAGGGGGGGAGACCCAGTACTTC

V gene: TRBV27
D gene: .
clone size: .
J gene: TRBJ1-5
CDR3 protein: CASSAHREQPQHF
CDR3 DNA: TGTGCCAGCAGTGCGCACAGGGAACAGCCCCAGCATTTT

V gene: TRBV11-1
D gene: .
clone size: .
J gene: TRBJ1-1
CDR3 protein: CASSSVEGGAEAFF
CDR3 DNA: TGTGCCAGCAGCTCGGTGGAGGGCGGGGCTGAAGCTTTCTTT

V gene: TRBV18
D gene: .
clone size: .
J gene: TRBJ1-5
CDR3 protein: CASSPLLGPQHF
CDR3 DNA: TGTGCCAGCTCACCCCTCTTAGGACCCCAGCATTTT

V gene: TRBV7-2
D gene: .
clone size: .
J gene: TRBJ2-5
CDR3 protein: CASSYDPSETQYF
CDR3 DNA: TGTGCCAGCAGCTACGACCCCTCGGAGACCCAGTACTTC

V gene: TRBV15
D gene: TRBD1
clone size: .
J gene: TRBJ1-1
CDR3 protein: CATSRYRGDTEAFF
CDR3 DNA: TGTGCCACCAGCAGATACAGGGGTGACACTGAAGCTTTCTTT

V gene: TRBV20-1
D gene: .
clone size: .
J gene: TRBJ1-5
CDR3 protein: CSAREDAGGPQHF
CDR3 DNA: TGCAGTGCTAGAGAAGATGCCGGAGGTCCCCAGCATTTT

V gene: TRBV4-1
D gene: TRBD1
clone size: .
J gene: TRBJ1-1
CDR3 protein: CASSPVGQGARTEAFF
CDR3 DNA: TGCGCCAGCAGCCCCGTGGGACAGGGGGCTCGCACTGAAGCTTTCTTT

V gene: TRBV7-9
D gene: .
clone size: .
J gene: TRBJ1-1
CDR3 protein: CASSSTGAGGEAFF
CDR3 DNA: TGTGCCAGCAGCTCCACGGGGGCAGGAGGTGAAGCTTTCTTT

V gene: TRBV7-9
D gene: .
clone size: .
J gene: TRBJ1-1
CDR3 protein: CASSLGGMNTEAFF
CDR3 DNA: TGTGCCAGCAGCTTAGGAGGAATGAACACTGAAGCTTTCTTT

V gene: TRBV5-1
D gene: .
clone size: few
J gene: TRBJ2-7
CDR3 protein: CASSRDASSYEQYF
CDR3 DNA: TGCGCCAGCAGCAGGGACGCGAGCTCCTACGAGCAGTACTTC

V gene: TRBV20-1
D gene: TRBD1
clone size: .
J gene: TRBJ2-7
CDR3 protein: CSARAGQGSYEQYF
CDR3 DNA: TGCAGTGCTAGAGCCGGACAGGGTTCCTACGAGCAGTACTTC

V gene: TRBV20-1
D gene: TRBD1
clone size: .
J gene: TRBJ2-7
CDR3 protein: CSANNRDRGTKEQYF
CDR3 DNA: TGCAGTGCTAATAACCGGGACAGGGGAACTAAGGAGCAGTACTTC

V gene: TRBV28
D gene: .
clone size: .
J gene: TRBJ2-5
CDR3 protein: CASSTYRLTAQYF
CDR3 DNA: TGTGCCAGCAGTACCTACAGGTTAACGGCCCAGTACTTC

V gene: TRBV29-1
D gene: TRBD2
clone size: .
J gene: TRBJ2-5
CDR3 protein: CSVYSGSMRETQYF
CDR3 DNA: TGCAGCGTTTATAGCGGGAGTATGAGGGAGACCCAGTACTTC